The 4 T cell receptor beta chains reported below all come from one sample, sequenced in a study of blood T cell repertoires in COVID-19. The table came from immunoSEQ multiplex PCR; TCRdb's copy has only in-frame clones and leaves some out. The sample gives some 87,000 clones, about 89% of which show up once; approximately 18% is in the top ten. What was sequenced was peripheral blood. The origin of the receptors is a human donor in a cohort sampled during active COVID-19.

The chain links TRBV5-1 to TRBJ1-5; tentatively, D is TRBD1 (5 bases). V was pared by 2 bases and J by 5 bases, with 8 bases between. The germline CDR1 and CDR2 sequences are SGHRS and YFSETQ. CDR3 size: 13 residues. The CDR3 region has the DNA TGCGCCAGCAGCTTCACAGGAGATCAGCCCCAGCATTTT. It is translated as CASSFTGDQPQHF.

This chain uses TRBV28 with TRBJ2-7; weak D call: TRBD1 (5 bases). Deletions cut 5 bases from V and 0 bases from J, with 11 bases between. This CDR3 has 14 residues. Looked up from germline, CDR1 is MDHEN and CDR2 is SYDVKM. The CDR3 region has the DNA TGTGCCAGCAGTACCACAGGCACCTCCTACGAGCAGTACTTC. Protein: CASSTTGTSYEQYF.

The V call is TRBV25-1, the J call TRBJ2-7, with D maybe TRBD2 (5 bases). V dropped 3 bases and J dropped 5 bases, with 17 bases sitting between them. CDR3 length: 15 residues. Germline CDR1 is MGHDK and CDR2 is SYGVNS. The CDR3 bases are TGTGCCAGCAGTGACCCTGAGGGCTTTACGAACGAGCAGTACTTC. Protein product: CASSDPEGFTNEQYF.

The rearrangement uses TRBV28 and TRBJ2-1; a weak D match, TRBD1 (7 bases). V was cut by 5 bases and J by 0 bases, with 14 bases left in between. CDR3 length equals 16 residues. CDR1 and CDR2 (germline): MDHEN, SYDVKM. CDR3 in DNA: TGTGCCAGCAGTGGACTACAGGGGAGCTCCTACAATGAGCAGTTCTTC. Translating it yields CASSGLQGSSYNEQFF.